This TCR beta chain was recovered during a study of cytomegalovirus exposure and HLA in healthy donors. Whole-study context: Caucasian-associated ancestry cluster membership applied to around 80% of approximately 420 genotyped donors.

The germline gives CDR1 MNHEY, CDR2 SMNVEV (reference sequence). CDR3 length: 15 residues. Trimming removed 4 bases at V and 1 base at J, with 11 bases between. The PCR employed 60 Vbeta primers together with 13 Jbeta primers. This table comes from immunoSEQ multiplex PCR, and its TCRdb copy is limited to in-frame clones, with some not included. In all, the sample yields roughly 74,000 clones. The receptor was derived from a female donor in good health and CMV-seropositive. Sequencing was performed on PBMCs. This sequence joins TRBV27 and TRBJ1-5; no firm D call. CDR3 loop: CASSSHEGSNQPQHF. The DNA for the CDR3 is TGTGCCAGCAGTTCCCATGAGGGAAGCAATCAGCCCCAGCATTTT.